This T cell receptor (beta chain) was sequenced during a study of T-cell memory formation after mild COVID-19. General study results and limits: Second-wave clones that peaked on day 37 lacked confirmed SARS-CoV-2 specificity.

Notes on this clonotype: The antigen is unknown.

Germline V gives CDR1 ENHRY, CDR2 SYGVKD. Trimming took 4 bases from V and 5 from J; bases not matched to a gene: 9. The CDR3 has 15 amino acids. TCRdb ran MiXCR on the 5' RACE reads and lists one entry per CDR3 protein. The sample lists under 450,000 distinct CDR3 sequences, approximately 15% seen once, with 20% to 25% in the top ten. The V and J genes are TRBV10-3 and TRBJ2-3, with 7 bases matching TRBD2. This TCR derives from a man younger than 30 who had mild COVID-19 (a few samples of this study predate the infection). Cell type and time point are not known. Input material: PBMCs or a T cell subset sorted from them (not recorded which). The CDR3 here is CAISVRAGEGDTQYF. CDR3 nucleotide sequence: TGTGCCATCAGTGTCCGGGCGGGGGAGGGAGATACGCAGTATTTT.